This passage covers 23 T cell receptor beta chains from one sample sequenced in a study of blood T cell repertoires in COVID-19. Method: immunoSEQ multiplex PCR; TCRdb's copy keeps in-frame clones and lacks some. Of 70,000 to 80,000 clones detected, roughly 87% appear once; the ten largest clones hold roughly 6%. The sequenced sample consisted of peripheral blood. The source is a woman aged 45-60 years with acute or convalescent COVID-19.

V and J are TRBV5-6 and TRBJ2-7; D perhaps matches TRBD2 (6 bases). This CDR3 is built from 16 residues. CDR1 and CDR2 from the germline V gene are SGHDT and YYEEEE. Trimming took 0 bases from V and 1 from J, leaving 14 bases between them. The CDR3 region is CASSLVVLGGSYEQYF. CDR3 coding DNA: TGTGCCAGCAGCTTGGTAGTGCTCGGAGGGTCCTACGAGCAGTACTTC.

The CDR3 bases are TGTGCCAGTAGTTTCAGCGGGGGGGCCGATGAGCAGTTCTTC. Translation gives CASSFSGGADEQFF. The V gene is TRBV19, the J gene TRBJ2-1, with 10 positions matching TRBD2. The CDR3 sequence is 14 residues long. CDR1 and CDR2 from the germline V gene are LNHDA and SQIVND (reference sequence). J gave up 8 bases and V 5 bases, and 6 bases lay outside the gene matches.

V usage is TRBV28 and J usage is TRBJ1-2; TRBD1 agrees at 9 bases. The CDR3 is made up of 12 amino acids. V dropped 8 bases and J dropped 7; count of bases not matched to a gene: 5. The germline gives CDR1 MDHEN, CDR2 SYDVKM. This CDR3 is CASRETGGGYTF. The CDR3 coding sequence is TGTGCCAGCCGAGAGACAGGGGGTGGCTACACCTTC.

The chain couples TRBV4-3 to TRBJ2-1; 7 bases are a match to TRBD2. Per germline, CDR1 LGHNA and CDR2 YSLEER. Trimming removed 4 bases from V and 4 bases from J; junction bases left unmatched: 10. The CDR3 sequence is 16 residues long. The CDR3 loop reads CASSPLLAGAYNEQFF. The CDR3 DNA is TGCGCCAGCAGCCCCCTTTTGGCGGGAGCTTACAATGAGCAGTTCTTC.

The CDR3 DNA follows: TGTGCCAGCAGCCAGGGGGGCGGCGGTGGAAACACCATATATTTT. This gives the protein CASSQGGGGGNTIYF. This chain connects TRBV9 to TRBJ1-3, with TRBD1 identical over 7 bases. The CDR3 is made up of 15 amino acids. Germline trimming cut 4 bases from V and 3 bases from J; bases unmatched to any gene: 7. Germline V gene sequence: CDR1 SGDLS, CDR2 YYNGEE.

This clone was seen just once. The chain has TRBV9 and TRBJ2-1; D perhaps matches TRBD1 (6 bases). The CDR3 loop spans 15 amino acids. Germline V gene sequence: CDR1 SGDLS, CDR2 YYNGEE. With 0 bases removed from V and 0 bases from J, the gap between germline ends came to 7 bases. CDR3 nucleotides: TGTGCCAGCAGCGTAGGGACAGTCTCCTACAATGAGCAGTTCTTC. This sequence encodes CASSVGTVSYNEQFF.

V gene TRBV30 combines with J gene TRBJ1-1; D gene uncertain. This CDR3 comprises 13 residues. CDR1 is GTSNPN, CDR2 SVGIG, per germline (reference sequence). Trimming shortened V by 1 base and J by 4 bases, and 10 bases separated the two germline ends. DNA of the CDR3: TGTGCCTGGAGTGCATCGAGGAGCACTGAAGCTTTCTTT. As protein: CAWSASRSTEAFF.

CDR3 protein: CASTTGLAGNNEQFF. CDR3 nucleotide sequence: TGTGCCAGCACCACGGGACTAGCGGGAAACAATGAGCAGTTCTTC. V usage is TRBV6-5 and J usage is TRBJ2-1; TRBD2 matches at 13 bases. This CDR3 is built from 15 residues. The J segment lost 5 bases and the V segment lost 7 bases, leaving 5 bases of the junction unmatched. Per germline, CDR1 MNHEY and CDR2 SVGAGI.

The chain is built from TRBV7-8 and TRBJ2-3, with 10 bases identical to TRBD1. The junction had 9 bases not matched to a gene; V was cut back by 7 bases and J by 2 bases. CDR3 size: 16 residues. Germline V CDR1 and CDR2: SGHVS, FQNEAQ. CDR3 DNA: TGTGCCAGCAAGCGACAGGGGGCCACCTACACAGATACGCAGTATTTT. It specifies CASKRQGATYTDTQYF. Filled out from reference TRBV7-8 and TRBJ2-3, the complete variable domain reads GAGVSQSPRYKVAKRGQDVALRCDPISGHVSLFWYQQALGQGPEFLTYFQNEAQLDKSGLPSDRFFAERPEGSVSTLKIQRTQQEDSAVYLCASKRQGATYTDTQYFGPGTRLTVL.

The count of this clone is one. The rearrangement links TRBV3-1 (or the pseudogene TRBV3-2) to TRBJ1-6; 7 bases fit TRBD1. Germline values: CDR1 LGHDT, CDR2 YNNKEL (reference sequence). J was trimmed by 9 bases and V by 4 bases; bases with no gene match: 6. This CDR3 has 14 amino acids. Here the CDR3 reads CASSPRQGGSPLHF. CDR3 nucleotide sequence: TGTGCCAGCAGCCCCCGACAGGGCGGTTCACCCCTCCACTTT.

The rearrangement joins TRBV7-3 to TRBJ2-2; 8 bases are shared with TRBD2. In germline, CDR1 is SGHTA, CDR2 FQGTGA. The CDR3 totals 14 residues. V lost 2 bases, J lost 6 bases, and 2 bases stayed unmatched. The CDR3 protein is CASSLSGRAGELFF. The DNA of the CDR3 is TGTGCCAGCAGCTTATCCGGGAGGGCCGGGGAGCTGTTTTTT.

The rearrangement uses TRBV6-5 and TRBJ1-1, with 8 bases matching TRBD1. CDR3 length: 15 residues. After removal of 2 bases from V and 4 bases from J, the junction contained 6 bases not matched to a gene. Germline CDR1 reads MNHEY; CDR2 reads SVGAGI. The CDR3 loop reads CASSYEQGASTEAFF. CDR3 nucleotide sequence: TGTGCCAGCAGTTACGAGCAGGGGGCGAGCACTGAAGCTTTCTTT.

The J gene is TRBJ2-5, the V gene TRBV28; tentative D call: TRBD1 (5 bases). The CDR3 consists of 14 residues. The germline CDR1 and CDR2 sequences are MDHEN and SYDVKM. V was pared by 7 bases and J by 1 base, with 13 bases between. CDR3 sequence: CASTIGQPQETQYF. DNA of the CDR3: TGTGCCAGCACTATCGGACAACCCCAAGAGACCCAGTACTTC.

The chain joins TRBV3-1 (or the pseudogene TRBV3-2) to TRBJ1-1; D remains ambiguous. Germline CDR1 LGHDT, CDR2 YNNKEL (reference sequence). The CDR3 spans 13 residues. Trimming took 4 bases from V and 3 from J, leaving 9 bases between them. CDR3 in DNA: TGTGCCAGCAGCCGAGGAAGTTACACTGAAGCTTTCTTT. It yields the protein CASSRGSYTEAFF.

In DNA, the CDR3 is TGTGCCAGCAGCCGCCCAGGGACAGCAAACTATGGCTACACCTTC. Protein sequence: CASSRPGTANYGYTF. The chain carries TRBV5-6 and TRBJ1-2, with 7 bases aligning to TRBD1. Germline V gene sequence: CDR1 SGHDT, CDR2 YYEEEE. The CDR3 runs 15 residues. After removal of 4 bases from V and 2 bases from J, the junction contained 8 bases not matched to a gene.

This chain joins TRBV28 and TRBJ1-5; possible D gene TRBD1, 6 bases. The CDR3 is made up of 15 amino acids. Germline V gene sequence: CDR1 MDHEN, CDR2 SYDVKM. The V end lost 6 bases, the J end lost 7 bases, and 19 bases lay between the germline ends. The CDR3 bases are TGTGCCAGCAGCCCCGGGACACGGGGTCGACAGCCCCAGCATTTT. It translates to CASSPGTRGRQPQHF.

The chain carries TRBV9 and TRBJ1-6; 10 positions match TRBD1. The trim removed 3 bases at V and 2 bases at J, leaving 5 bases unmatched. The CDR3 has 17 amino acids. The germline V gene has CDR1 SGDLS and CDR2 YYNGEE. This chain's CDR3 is CASSGGTGATYNSPLHF. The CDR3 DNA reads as TGTGCCAGCAGCGGTGGGACAGGGGCAACCTATAATTCACCCCTCCACTTT.

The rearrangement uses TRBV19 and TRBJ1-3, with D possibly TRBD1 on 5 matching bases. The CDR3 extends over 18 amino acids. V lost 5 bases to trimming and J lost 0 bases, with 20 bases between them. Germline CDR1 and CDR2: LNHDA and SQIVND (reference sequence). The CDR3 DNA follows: TGTGCCAGTAGTTCCCCGGTGGGGCGTGAATCCTCTGGAAACACCATATATTTT. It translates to CASSSPVGRESSGNTIYF.

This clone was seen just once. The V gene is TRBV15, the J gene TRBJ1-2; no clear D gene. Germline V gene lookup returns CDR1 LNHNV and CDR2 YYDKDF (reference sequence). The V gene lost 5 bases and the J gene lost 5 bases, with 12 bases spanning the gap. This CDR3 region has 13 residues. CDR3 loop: CATSPRVGYGYTF. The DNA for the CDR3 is TGTGCCACCAGCCCGAGGGTGGGGTATGGCTACACCTTC.

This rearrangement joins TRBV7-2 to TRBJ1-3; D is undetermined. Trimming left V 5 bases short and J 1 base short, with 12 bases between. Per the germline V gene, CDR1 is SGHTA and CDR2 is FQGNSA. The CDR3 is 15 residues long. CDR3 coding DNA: TGTGCCAGCAGCCGCGCGGCAGAGTCTGGAAACACCATATATTTT. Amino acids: CASSRAAESGNTIYF. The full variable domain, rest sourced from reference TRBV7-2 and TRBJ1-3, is GAGVSQSPSNKVTEKGKDVELRCDPISGHTALYWYRQSLGQGLEFLIYFQGNSAPDKSGLPSDRFSAERTGGSVSTLTIQRTQQEDSAVYLCASSRAAESGNTIYFGEGSWLTVV.

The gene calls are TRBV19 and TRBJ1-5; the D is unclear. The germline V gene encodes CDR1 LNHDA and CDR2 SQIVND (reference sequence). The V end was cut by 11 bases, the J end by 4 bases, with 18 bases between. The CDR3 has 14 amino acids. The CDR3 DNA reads TGTGCCGGAGCCCCATACGGAGGGAATCAGCCCCAGCATTTT. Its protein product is CAGAPYGGNQPQHF.

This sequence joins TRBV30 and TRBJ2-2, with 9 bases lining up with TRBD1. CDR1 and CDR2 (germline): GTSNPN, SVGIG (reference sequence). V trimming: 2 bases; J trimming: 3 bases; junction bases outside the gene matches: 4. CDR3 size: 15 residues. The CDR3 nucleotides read TGTGCCTGGAGTCCTGGACAGGGGCACACCGGGGAGCTGTTTTTT. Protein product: CAWSPGQGHTGELFF. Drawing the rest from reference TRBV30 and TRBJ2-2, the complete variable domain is SQTIHQWPATLVQPVGSPLSLECTVEGTSNPNLYWYRQAAGRGLQLLFYSVGIGQISSEVPQNLSASRPQDRQFILSSKKLLLSDSGFYLCAWSPGQGHTGELFFGEGSRLTVL.

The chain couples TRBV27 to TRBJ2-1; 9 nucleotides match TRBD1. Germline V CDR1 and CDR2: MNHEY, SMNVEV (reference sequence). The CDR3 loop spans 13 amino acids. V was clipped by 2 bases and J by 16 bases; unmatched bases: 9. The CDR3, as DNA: TGTGCCAGCAGTTTAGACAGGGGGTCTTCGGAATTCTTC. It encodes CASSLDRGSSEFF.